This entry lists 20 T cell receptor beta chains sequenced from one sample in a study of T cells in localized non-small cell lung cancer. Data came from immunoSEQ multiplex PCR; TCRdb stores just in-frame clones and leaves some out. Of over 25,000 clones listed, about four fifths were seen once; the top ten hold about 15%. Here the sequenced sample was peripheral blood, taken before any cancer treatment. Receptor source: a male donor aged 60 or older with stage III squamous cell lung carcinoma.

This clone was seen only a few times. The chain couples TRBV7-2 to TRBJ1-5; D not certain. V was shortened by 3 bases and J by 3 bases, with 9 bases between the two germline ends. Germline values: CDR1 SGHTA, CDR2 FQGNSA. The CDR3 loop spans 14 amino acids. CDR3 nucleotides: TGTGCCAGCAGCTTTGGGTGGAACAATCAGCCCCAGCATTTT. Translating it yields CASSFGWNNQPQHF. The full variable domain, completed using reference TRBV7-2 and TRBJ1-5, is GAGVSQSPSNKVTEKGKDVELRCDPISGHTALYWYRQSLGQGLEFLIYFQGNSAPDKSGLPSDRFSAERTGGSVSTLTIQRTQQEDSAVYLCASSFGWNNQPQHFGDGTRLSIL.

This clone occurred once. The genes are TRBV28 and TRBJ2-7; TRBD1 agrees at 7 bases. The CDR3 contains 16 residues. The germline V gene encodes CDR1 MDHEN and CDR2 SYDVKM. J lost 5 bases, V lost 4 bases, and 14 bases had no gene match. The CDR3 loop is CASSSTGERPNHEQYF. DNA for the CDR3: TGTGCCAGCAGTTCCACAGGGGAAAGACCTAACCACGAGCAGTACTTC.

V usage is TRBV14 and J usage is TRBJ2-3, with a tentative D call TRBD2 (5 bases). The CDR3 runs to 15 residues. V lost 5 bases and J 1 base, leaving 13 bases between the germline ends. CDR1 and CDR2 (germline): SGHDN, FVKESK. CDR3 amino acids: CASSSLAQGTDTQYF. The CDR3 bases are TGTGCCAGCAGCTCTCTAGCCCAGGGCACAGATACGCAGTATTTT. Supplemented by reference TRBV14 and TRBJ2-3, the full variable domain reads EAGVTQFPSHSVIEKGQTVTLRCDPISGHDNLYWYRRVMGKEIKFLLHFVKESKQDESGMPNNRFLAERTGGTYSTLKVQPAELEDSGVYFCASSSLAQGTDTQYFGPGTRLTVL.

The chain has TRBV28 and TRBJ1-5; TRBD1 matches at 10 bases. The V gene's germline CDR1 is MDHEN and CDR2 SYDVKM. The V and J ends lost 4 bases and 7 bases, in that order; junction bases with no gene match: 4. The CDR3 runs to 14 residues. The CDR3 spells CASSSDRGRQPQHF. The CDR3 bases are TGTGCCAGCAGTTCCGACAGGGGGCGGCAGCCCCAGCATTTT.

DNA of the CDR3: TGTGCCAGCAGCAATACAGGGCCCCAATCCTACGAGCAGTACTTC. Residues: CASSNTGPQSYEQYF. The gene calls are TRBV21-1 and TRBJ2-7; TRBD1 is the table's D call and was not checked against the DNA. TRBV21-1 is noted as a pseudogene. The CDR3 contains 15 residues.

This chain connects TRBV5-1 to TRBJ2-3, with a tentative D call TRBD2 (7 bases). CDR1 SGHRS and CDR2 YFSETQ come from the germline V gene. Trimming left V 8 bases short and J 4 bases short, with 20 bases between. The CDR3 loop spans 15 amino acids. The CDR3 reads CASRLMGGAADTQYF. The CDR3 region has the DNA TGCGCCAGTAGACTTATGGGGGGGGCCGCAGATACGCAGTATTTT.

This clone was detected only a few times. This chain uses TRBV28 with TRBJ2-7; weak D call: TRBD1 (6 bases). The CDR3 is 19 amino acids. V lost 2 bases and J 0 bases, leaving 23 bases between the germline ends. Germline V CDR1 and CDR2: MDHEN, SYDVKM. CDR3 DNA sequence: TGTGCCAGCAGTTTAACCATATCCCGCGACAGGAGAAGCTCCTACGAGCAGTACTTC. It yields the protein CASSLTISRDRRSSYEQYF.

This chain links TRBV19 with TRBJ2-2, with a tentative D call TRBD1 (6 bases). The ends were cut back, 1 base at V and 4 bases at J, with 13 bases in the middle. There are 16 residues in the CDR3. Per the germline V gene, CDR1 is LNHDA and CDR2 is SQIVND (reference sequence). CDR3 nucleotide sequence: TGTGCCAGTAGTATAGTCACAGGGTGGGCCACCGGGGAGCTGTTTTTT. Amino acids: CASSIVTGWATGELFF.

The chain employs TRBV28 and TRBJ2-7, with D perhaps TRBD1 (5 bases). Looked up from germline, CDR1 is MDHEN and CDR2 is SYDVKM. CDR3 length: 19 residues. Trimming took 5 bases from V and 2 from J, leaving 28 bases between them. CDR3 in amino acids: CASSAYSFLRGESPYEQYF. The CDR3 DNA is TGTGCCAGCAGTGCCTACTCATTTTTAAGGGGCGAGAGTCCCTACGAGCAGTACTTC.

The chain uses TRBV11-2 and TRBJ1-4; TRBD1 might be the D (5 bases). V shed 0 bases and J shed 5 bases, with 7 bases lying between them. This CDR3 contains 14 residues. The germline gives CDR1 SGHAT, CDR2 FQNNGV. The CDR3 region is CASSLERGNEKLFF. CDR3 nucleotide sequence: TGTGCCAGCAGCTTAGAGAGGGGAAATGAAAAACTGTTTTTT.

This clone was recorded only once. The chain joins TRBV11-1 to TRBJ2-1; D is uncertain. Germline V gene sequence: CDR1 SGHAT, CDR2 FQDESV (reference sequence). This CDR3 comprises 14 residues. V dropped 1 base and J dropped 6 bases, with 10 bases sitting between them. The CDR3 reads CASSLDFSSNEQFF. CDR3 sequence (DNA): TGTGCCAGCAGCTTAGATTTTTCAAGCAATGAGCAGTTCTTC. The complete variable domain, with remaining parts taken from reference TRBV11-1 and TRBJ2-1, reads EAEVAQSPRYKITEKSQAVAFWCDPISGHATLYWYRQILGQGPELLVQFQDESVVDDSQLPKDRFSAERLKGVDSTLKIQPAELGDSAMYLCASSLDFSSNEQFFGPGTRLTVL.

This chain uses TRBV6-5 with TRBJ2-3, with D possibly being TRBD2 (5 bases). CDR3 length equals 14 residues. Germline CDR1 reads MNHEY; CDR2 reads SVGAGI. V was clipped by 7 bases and J by 6 bases, with 17 bases between them. In DNA, the CDR3 is TGTGCCAGCACTAGGTTAGGGAGAGGGGATACGCAGTATTTT. Residues: CASTRLGRGDTQYF.

The chain combines TRBV4-3 with TRBJ2-1; TRBD2 aligns across 7 bases. The CDR3 spans 14 residues. From germline, CDR1 is LGHNA and CDR2 YSLEER. J gave up 9 bases and V 2 bases, and 7 bases lay outside the gene matches. CDR3 sequence: CASSQREGGGEQFF. The CDR3, as DNA: TGCGCCAGCAGCCAAAGGGAGGGCGGCGGTGAGCAGTTCTTC.

The chain is built from TRBV1 and TRBJ2-3; the table's D call of TRBD2 was not tested on the DNA. TRBV1 represents a pseudogene. This CDR3 is built from 14 residues. Here the CDR3 DNA reads TGCACCGGGACTAGCGGAGCGGGTACAGATACGCAGTATTTT. Translating it yields CTGTSGAGTDTQYF.

V usage is TRBV10-3 and J usage is TRBJ1-1, with unresolved D. Trimming pared 6 bases from V and 1 base from J, leaving 12 bases between. Germline CDR1 is ENHRY and CDR2 is SYGVKD. CDR3 length: 14 residues. The CDR3 reads CAIRREGGNTEAFF. The CDR3 nucleotides read TGTGCCATCAGAAGAGAGGGCGGGAACACTGAAGCTTTCTTT.

This clone was detected a few times. At one of its ends the junction is not consistent with the germline gene, which may arise from a read error. This chain uses TRBV2 with TRBJ2-7; TRBD1 matches at 7 bases. This CDR3 comprises 14 residues. The V gene's germline CDR1 is SNHLY and CDR2 FYNNEI. The CDR3 nucleotides read TGTGCCAGCAGAGAAGGAAGGGGGCGGGACGAGCAGTACTTC. This sequence encodes CASREGRGRDEQYF.

In DNA form, the CDR3 reads TGCAGCGTTGCCTTGGTGGGGGACTGGGGCTACACCTTC. Translated, it gives CSVALVGDWGYTF. The chain employs TRBV29-1 and TRBJ1-2, with D tentatively TRBD1 (5 bases). CDR3 size: 13 residues. V gave up 4 bases and J gave up 8 bases, with 17 bases separating them. The germline CDR1 and CDR2 sequences are SQVTM and ANQGSEA.

The chain has TRBV4-3 and TRBJ1-5; D is uncertain. V lost 0 bases, J lost 5 bases, and 14 bases lay in between. The CDR3 is 16 residues long. Germline-derived CDR1 and CDR2 are LGHNA and YSLEER. The CDR3: CASSQDLPQVYQPQHF. DNA of the CDR3: TGCGCCAGCAGCCAAGATCTCCCCCAGGTATATCAGCCCCAGCATTTT.

V gene TRBV7-6 combines with J gene TRBJ2-5; 12 bases line up with TRBD2. The CDR3 consists of 19 residues. CDR1 is SGHVS, CDR2 FNYEAQ, per germline. Losses at the gene ends were 5 bases for V and 2 bases for J; bases not matched to a gene: 15. In DNA, the CDR3 is TGTGCCAGCAGCCCCATCCTAGCGGGGGGGCCGAGGGCGCAAGAGACCCAGTACTTC. Translating it yields CASSPILAGGPRAQETQYF.

This clone was counted a few times. The rearrangement uses TRBV14 and TRBJ1-6; D uncertain. Trimming shortened V by 6 bases and J by 10 bases, and 13 bases separated the two germline ends. The V gene's germline CDR1 is SGHDN and CDR2 FVKESK. The length of the CDR3 is 13 residues. This CDR3 reads CASRMDWASPLHF. The CDR3 DNA is TGTGCCAGCAGGATGGACTGGGCCTCACCCCTCCACTTT.